The TCR beta chain described here comes from a study of human T cells and chemical hapten exposure. At the level of the study: Subjects had 2% DPC placed on about 2 cm by about 2 cm of upper inner arm skin for sensitization. Alopecia areata, totalis or universalis was found in mostly female patients. Broader study findings: Expanded TCRs produced significantly more large CDR3 similarity clusters than controls did.

Comments on this clonotype: What it binds is unknown.

Time point specified: pre-sensitization, week 0. This sample's treatment: therapeutic diphenylcyclopropenone sensitization with weekly scalp DPC. Suited to DPC and affected by alopecia, the donors ranged from 18 to 70 years old. The V gene lost 2 bases and the J gene lost 4 bases, with 9 bases spanning the gap. The CDR3 covers 12 residues. Germline CDR1 is DFQATT and CDR2 is SNEGSKA (reference sequence). Via MiXCR, TCRdb re-called the RACE reads, giving one row per CDR3 protein. The sample lists about 51,000 distinct CDR3 sequences, roughly a tenth occurring once. This specimen was whole blood, taken in connection with sensitization to the hapten diphenylcyclopropenone (DPC). The sequence derives from a woman aged 40-49 years with alopecia areata. Some clones in this sample may be carry-over from other donors' samples. The gene calls are TRBV20-1 and TRBJ2-7; a weak D match, TRBD2 (5 bases). The chain's CDR3 is CSARRDPYEQYF. The CDR3 bases are TGCAGTGCTAGACGGGATCCGTACGAGCAGTACTTC.